This record looks at one T cell receptor (beta chain) sequence and its context. This clonotype was detected ten times or more. Its recognized antigen is unknown. The junction and the germline gene differ at one end; a read error may be behind it. TCR beta CDR3 regions were amplified from RNA transcripts. The TCR CDR3 was subjected to a first round of RT-PCR using the HTBI primer set and the Qiagen OneStep RT-PCR kit. Libraries were constructed in a second round of multiplex PCR, after which size selection and purification were performed. The libraries were sequenced on an Illumina HiSeq2000 using paired-end 100 bp reads. On the authors' methods: SOAPnuke was used to process the raw data, throwing out any read that contained adapters or uncalled bases, had a mean Phred below 15, or lacked an exact constant-primer or identifier match. High-quality paired reads were merged with COPE v1.2.5, and unique nucleotide sequences were defined as clonotypes. Clonotypes were aligned to IMGT TRBV, TRBD and TRBJ reference segments using MiTCR v1.1. The analysis was restricted to V-J combinations with a frequency above 0.0001, which together covered 99% to 99.2% of the repertoires. A TCS score was defined as the ratio of F50 (clonal expansion) to E x V (chaos), with BLOSUM62-based TCRdist applied between CDR3 peptides within each V-J. Welch's t-statistics and random forest reduced roughly 530 V-J features to under 15, which were used in a naive Bayes classifier (R e1071). TCRdb reprocessing: public reads trimmed at Q25 with fastp, clones called with MiXCR, in-frame beta chains kept. Rows with one shared CDR3 protein collapse into an entry with the most common genes and DNA. The V and J calls come from TCRdb's annotation, not from the publication. For this sample the table gives 550,000 to 600,000 distinct CDR3 sequences, of which 16% were detected only once. The leading ten clones occupy approximately 20% of the sample.

The data originate from a study of T cells in Graves' hyperthyroidism and ophthalmopathy (dated by TCRdb to between 2018 and 2020). Notes on the research overall: Peripheral blood samples were taken at the time of initial diagnosis, prior to any treatment. In roughly six Graves' hyperthyroidism patients, the study also compared T-cell repertoires from thyroid tissue with T-cell repertoires from blood. An independent validation cohort of around 19 hyperthyroidism patients and about 16 patients who later progressed to ophthalmopathy tested prospective prediction of ophthalmopathy. After sampling, hyperthyroidism patients received methimazole starting at 30 mg daily, and ophthalmopathy patients received high-dose intravenous methylprednisolone. According to the paper, TCR Vbeta CDR3 sequencing was carried out on around 140 peripheral blood samples, which came from more than 40 ophthalmopathy, roughly 75 hyperthyroidism and approximately 17 progressor patients. To identify TCR V-J signatures that set the groups apart, the researchers used a discovery cohort of 100 patients, made up of approximately 43 with Graves' ophthalmopathy and 57 with stable Graves' hyperthyroidism. The approximately 100 discovery patients were randomly divided into training and test sets at a 7:3 ratio. Study-wide findings and limitations: In validation, the model predicted progression to ophthalmopathy with approximately 70% sensitivity and over 72% specificity, a median of approximately 6.5 months before onset. Most expanded thyroid clonotypes (frequency above 0.001) were also detected in blood, suggesting blood repertoires may reflect thyroid immune responses. Sample size was not statistically predetermined, and investigators were not blinded to group allocation. In cross-validation, a model built on a 13 V-J signature told ophthalmopathy apart from stable hyperthyroidism with roughly 87% sensitivity and about 81% specificity, and in testing the same model reached 80%/75%.

Spanning cysteine to phenylalanine, the CDR3 consists of 12 amino acids. Only the CDR3 region is kept as DNA, spanning 36 bases read in frame from base 1. Stable Graves' hyperthyroidism was defined as the absence of progression to ophthalmopathy over 18 months of follow-up. Hyperthyroidism patients were aged 18 to 65 years and newly diagnosed, with disease duration of less than 2 months. The study excluded patients with uncontrolled infections, other autoimmune diseases, pregnancy or lactation. Clinical symptoms, serum thyroxine and TRAb, thyroid ultrasound, and orbital computed tomography formed the basis for the diagnoses. PBMCs were isolated from 10 ml of fresh peripheral blood by Ficoll-Paque density gradient centrifugation. Total RNA was extracted using Trizol reagent, and RNA quality was assessed on an Agilent 2100 Bioanalyzer.

The chain is encoded by TRBV12-3 or TRBV12-4 joined to TRBJ1-2, with the D gene uncertain. Material for sequencing was blood. This receptor was obtained from a woman aged 18-29 years with Graves' hyperthyroidism. Here the CDR3 is given as CASSLGRYGYTF. The DNA sequence reads TGTGCCAGCAGCTTAGGCCGCTATGGCTACACCTTC.